Listed here are 14 T cell receptor beta chains from one sample, sequenced in a study of OX40 agonist ivuxolimab in advanced cancers. Clones were read by immunoSEQ multiplex PCR, and TCRdb kept only the in-frame ones, dropping some. Of 53,000 or so clones in the sample, over 85% were seen once. Sequences were derived from CD4+ or CD8+ T cells sorted from blood, sampled in a trial of the OX40 agonist ivuxolimab. These receptors all stem from an adult with an advanced solid tumor such as melanoma, head and neck, liver or kidney cancer.

V is TRBV10-2 and J is TRBJ2-7, with 7 bases that match TRBD2. Germline V gene data show CDR1 as WSHSY and CDR2 as SAAADI. Trimming took 0 bases from V and 4 from J; bases not matched to a gene: 3. This CDR3 comprises 14 residues. CDR3 sequence: CASSESWGGYEQYF. CDR3 in DNA: TGCGCCAGCAGTGAGTCATGGGGGGGGTACGAGCAGTACTTC.

The V gene is TRBV28, the J gene TRBJ1-1, with 8 bases lining up with TRBD1. Germline loops: CDR1 MDHEN, CDR2 SYDVKM. V lost 5 bases, J lost 5 bases, and 10 bases stayed unmatched. CDR3 length equals 15 residues. In DNA, the CDR3 is TGTGCCAGCAGTCCAGCCAGGACAGGGAAGACTGAAGCTTTCTTT. Its translation is CASSPARTGKTEAFF.

The J gene is TRBJ1-1, the V gene TRBV28, with unresolved D. CDR3 length: 12 residues. The germline V and J ends were trimmed by 6 bases and 0 bases, with 5 bases remaining between them. Germline CDR1 and CDR2: MDHEN and SYDVKM. The CDR3 here is CASRTMNTEAFF. DNA of the CDR3: TGTGCCAGCAGGACCATGAACACTGAAGCTTTCTTT.

The rearrangement uses TRBV7-9 and TRBJ2-7; D call uncertain. Looked up from germline, CDR1 is SEHNR and CDR2 is FQNEAQ (reference sequence). V was clipped by 5 bases and J by 2 bases, with 7 bases between them. This CDR3 is built from 12 residues. CDR3 in DNA: TGTGCCAGCAGCCCGCGTCCCTACGAGCAGTACTTC. This translates into CASSPRPYEQYF.

The rearrangement uses TRBV19 and TRBJ2-1, with 10 bases that match TRBD2. The CDR3 spans 17 residues. Germline CDR1 reads LNHDA; CDR2 reads SQIVND (reference sequence). With 7 bases clipped from V and 7 bases from J, the junction kept 16 bases outside the gene matches. CDR3 sequence: CASTPFPGLARGNEQFF. CDR3 in DNA: TGTGCCAGTACCCCTTTCCCGGGACTAGCGCGTGGGAATGAGCAGTTCTTC.

The CDR3 coding sequence is TGTGCCAGCAGCTCGCGGACGGACCTGAACACTGAAGCTTTCTTT. Translating it yields CASSSRTDLNTEAFF. The chain uses TRBV9 and TRBJ1-1; D remains ambiguous. Germline V gene lookup returns CDR1 SGDLS and CDR2 YYNGEE. The CDR3 totals 15 residues. The ends were cut back, 4 bases at V and 0 bases at J, with 13 bases in the middle.

This clone was found once. The CDR3 reads CASTPVGGPLTGELFF. For the CDR3, the DNA is TGTGCCAGCACCCCCGTGGGTGGCCCCCTAACCGGGGAGCTGTTTTTT. The chain recombines TRBV19 with TRBJ2-2; no reliable D call. The CDR3 is 16 residues long. V lost 9 bases to trimming and J lost 5 bases, with 22 bases between them. Germline loops: CDR1 LNHDA, CDR2 SQIVND (reference sequence).

The chain is built from TRBV10-3 and TRBJ2-1; D unresolved. CDR3 length equals 12 residues. V was pared by 3 bases and J by 7 bases, with 7 bases between. Germline V gives CDR1 ENHRY, CDR2 SYGVKD. CDR3 protein: CAISDTVNEQFF. Here the CDR3 DNA reads TGTGCCATCAGTGATACAGTAAATGAGCAGTTCTTC.

The gene calls are TRBV7-3 and TRBJ2-5; 10 nucleotides line up with TRBD2. This CDR3 has 16 amino acids. J gave up 4 bases and V 5 bases, and 10 bases lay outside the gene matches. Germline-derived CDR1 and CDR2 are SGHTA and FQGTGA. DNA of the CDR3: TGTGCCAGCAGCCCGTCCGGGACTAGCGAGCGAGAGACCCAGTACTTC. Its protein is CASSPSGTSERETQYF.

The V gene is TRBV28, the J gene TRBJ1-2; D remains ambiguous. Germline CDR1 is MDHEN and CDR2 is SYDVKM. CDR3 length: 11 amino acids. CDR3 in DNA: TGTGGTTCCCGGATGTTCGATGGCTACACCTTC. It translates to CGSRMFDGYTF.

This chain connects TRBV29-1 to TRBJ1-2, with D perhaps matching TRBD1 (5 bases). This CDR3 has 15 residues. The V end was cut by 3 bases, the J end by 3 bases, with 17 bases between. The germline CDR1 and CDR2 sequences are SQVTM and ANQGSEA. The CDR3 is CSVEGTVGRYYGYTF. In DNA, the CDR3 is TGCAGCGTTGAGGGGACCGTCGGACGGTACTATGGCTACACCTTC.

DNA for the CDR3: TGCGCCAGCAGCCAAGATTGGACTAGCGGGGCCACCTACGAGCAGTACTTC. The encoded protein is CASSQDWTSGATYEQYF. The chain carries TRBV4-3 and TRBJ2-7; 12 nucleotides line up with TRBD2. The CDR3 loop spans 17 amino acids. J gave up 2 bases and V 0 bases, and 5 bases lay outside the gene matches. Germline V gives CDR1 LGHNA, CDR2 YSLEER.

The chain joins TRBV7-9 to TRBJ1-2; tentatively, D is TRBD1 (6 bases). Looked up from germline, CDR1 is SEHNR and CDR2 is FQNEAQ (reference sequence). V lost 5 bases to trimming and J lost 2 bases, with 18 bases between them. This CDR3 contains 16 residues. The CDR3 DNA follows: TGTGCCAGCAGCACCCCGGGAGGGGGACTCAACTATGGCTACACCTTC. Translation: CASSTPGGGLNYGYTF. Variable domain in full (rest from reference TRBV7-9 and TRBJ1-2): DTGVSQNPRHKITKRGQNVTFRCDPISEHNRLYWYRQTLGQGPEFLTYFQNEAQLEKSRLLSDRFSAERPKGSFSTLEIQRTEQGDSAMYLCASSTPGGGLNYGYTFGSGTRLTVV.

The V call is TRBV5-1, the J call TRBJ1-4, with TRBD1 identical over 7 bases. Germline loops: CDR1 SGHRS, CDR2 YFSETQ. The CDR3 spans 16 residues. Trimming at V came to 2 bases and at J to 5 bases, leaving 9 bases not matched to a gene. This CDR3 reads CASSFNRGIANEKLFF. Here the CDR3 DNA reads TGCGCCAGCAGCTTCAACAGGGGCATCGCAAATGAAAAACTGTTTTTT.